This T cell receptor (beta chain) appears in the sequencing data of a study of blood T cell repertoires in COVID-19. In the study overall: Specimens from acute and convalescent COVID-19 originated in the United States, Italy and Spain. Sources were T cells, B-cell-depleted T cells, or PBMCs; the material itself was cDNA or gDNA.

Authors' analysis steps: Nucleated cell counts were estimated from reference gene primer amplification. The method was immunoSEQ multiplex PCR; TCRdb's version includes in-frame clones alone and lacks a portion of them. That table supplies the V and J calls and clone size; D and trimming were determined from the DNA. This sample has around 150,000 clones, with about 83% found just once. The CDR3 consists of 14 residues. Between the trimmed V and J ends, which lost 3 bases and 5 bases, there was a span of 11 bases. Germline V gives CDR1 GTSNPN, CDR2 SVGIG (reference sequence). Input material: peripheral blood. The chain links TRBV30 to TRBJ1-6, with a tentative D call TRBD1 (5 bases). The TCR comes from an elderly woman with acute or convalescent COVID-19. The CDR3 DNA is TGTGCCTGGAGGCGGGGACTGAATAATTCACCCCTCCACTTT. It specifies CAWRRGLNNSPLHF.